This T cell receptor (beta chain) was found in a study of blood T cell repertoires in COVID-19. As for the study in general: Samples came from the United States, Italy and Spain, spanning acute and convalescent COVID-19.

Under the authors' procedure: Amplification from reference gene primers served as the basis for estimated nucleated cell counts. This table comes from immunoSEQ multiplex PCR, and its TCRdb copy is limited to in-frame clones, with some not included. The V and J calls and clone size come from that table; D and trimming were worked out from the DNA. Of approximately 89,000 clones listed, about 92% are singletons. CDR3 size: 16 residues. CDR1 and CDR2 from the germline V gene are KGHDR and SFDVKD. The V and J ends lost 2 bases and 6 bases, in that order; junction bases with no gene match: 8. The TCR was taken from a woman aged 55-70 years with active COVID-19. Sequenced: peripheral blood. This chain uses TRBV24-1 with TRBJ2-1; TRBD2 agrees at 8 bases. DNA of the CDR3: TGTGCCACCAGTGATTCCGGGACTAGGGGGATCAATGAGCAGTTCTTC. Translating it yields CATSDSGTRGINEQFF.